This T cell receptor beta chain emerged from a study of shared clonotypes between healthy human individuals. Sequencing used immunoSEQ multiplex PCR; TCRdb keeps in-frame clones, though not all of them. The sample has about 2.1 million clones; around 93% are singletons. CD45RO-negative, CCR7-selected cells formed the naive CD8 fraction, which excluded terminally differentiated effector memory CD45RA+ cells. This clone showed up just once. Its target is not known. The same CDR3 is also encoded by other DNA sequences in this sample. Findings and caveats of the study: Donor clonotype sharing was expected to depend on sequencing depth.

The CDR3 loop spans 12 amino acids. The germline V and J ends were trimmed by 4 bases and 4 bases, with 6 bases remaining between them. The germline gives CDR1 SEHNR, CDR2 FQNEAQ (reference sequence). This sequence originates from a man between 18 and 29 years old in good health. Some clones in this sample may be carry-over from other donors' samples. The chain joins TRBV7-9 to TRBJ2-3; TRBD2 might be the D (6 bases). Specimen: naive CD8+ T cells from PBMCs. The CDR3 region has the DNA TGTGCCAGCAGCTCGGGGGCAGATACGCAGTATTTT. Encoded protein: CASSSGADTQYF.